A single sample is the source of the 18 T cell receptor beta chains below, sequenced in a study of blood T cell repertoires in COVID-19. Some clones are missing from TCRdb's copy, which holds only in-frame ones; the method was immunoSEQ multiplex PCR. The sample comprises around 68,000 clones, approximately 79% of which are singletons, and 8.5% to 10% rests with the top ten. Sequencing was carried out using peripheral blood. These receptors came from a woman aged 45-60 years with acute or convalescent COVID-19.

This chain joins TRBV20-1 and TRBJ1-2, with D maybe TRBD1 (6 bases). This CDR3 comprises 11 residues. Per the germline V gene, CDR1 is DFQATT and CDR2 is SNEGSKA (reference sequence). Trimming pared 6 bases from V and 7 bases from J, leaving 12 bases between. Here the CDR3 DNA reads TGCAGTGCAACAAGACAGGTTGGCTACACCTTC. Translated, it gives CSATRQVGYTF.

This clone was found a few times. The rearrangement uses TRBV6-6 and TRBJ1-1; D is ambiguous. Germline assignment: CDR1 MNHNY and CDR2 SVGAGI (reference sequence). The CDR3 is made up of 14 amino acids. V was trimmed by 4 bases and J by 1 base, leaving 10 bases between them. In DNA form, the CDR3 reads TGTGCCAGCAGTTTCCCCGAGCCGAACACTGAAGCTTTCTTT. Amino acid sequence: CASSFPEPNTEAFF.

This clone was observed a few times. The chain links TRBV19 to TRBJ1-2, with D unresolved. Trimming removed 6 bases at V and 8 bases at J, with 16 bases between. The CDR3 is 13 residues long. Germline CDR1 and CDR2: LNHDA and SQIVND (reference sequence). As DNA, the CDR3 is TGTGCCAGTAGGCCCGAGGGAGGTGGAGGCTACACCTTC. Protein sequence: CASRPEGGGGYTF.

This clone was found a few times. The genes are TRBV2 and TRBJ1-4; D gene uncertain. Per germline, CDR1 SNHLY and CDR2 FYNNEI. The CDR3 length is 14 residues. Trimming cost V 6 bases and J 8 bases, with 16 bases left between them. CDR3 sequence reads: CASRRREVWEKLFF. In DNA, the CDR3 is TGTGCCAGCAGGAGAAGGGAGGTTTGGGAAAAACTGTTTTTT.

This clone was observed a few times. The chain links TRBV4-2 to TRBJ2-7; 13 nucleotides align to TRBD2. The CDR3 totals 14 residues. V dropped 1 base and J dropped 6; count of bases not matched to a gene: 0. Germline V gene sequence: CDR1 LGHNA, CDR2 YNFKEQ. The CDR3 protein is CASSQGLAGGEQYF. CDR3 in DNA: TGTGCCAGCAGCCAAGGACTAGCGGGGGGCGAGCAGTACTTC.

CDR3 nucleotide sequence: TGTGCCAGCAGCAACAGGGGCCCTGAAGCTTTCTTT. This translates into CASSNRGPEAFF. The chain links TRBV5-4 to TRBJ1-1; 7 nucleotides align to TRBD1. The CDR3 length is 12 residues. J gave up 6 bases and V 4 bases, and 3 bases lay outside the gene matches. Germline CDR1 and CDR2: SGHNT and YYREEE (reference sequence).

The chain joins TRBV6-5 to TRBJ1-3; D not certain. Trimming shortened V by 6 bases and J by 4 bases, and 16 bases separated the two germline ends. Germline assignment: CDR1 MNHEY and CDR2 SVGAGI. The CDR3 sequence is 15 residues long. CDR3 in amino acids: CASSPGEGRGNTIYF. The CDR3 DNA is TGTGCCAGCAGCCCCGGGGAGGGAAGGGGAAACACCATATATTTT.

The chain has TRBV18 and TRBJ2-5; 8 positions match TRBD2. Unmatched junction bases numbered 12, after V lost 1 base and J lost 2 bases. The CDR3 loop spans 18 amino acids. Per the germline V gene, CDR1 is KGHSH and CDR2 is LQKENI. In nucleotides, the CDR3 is TGTGCCAGCTCACCACTGGCAACAACGACTAGCGAACAAGAGACCCAGTACTTC. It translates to CASSPLATTTSEQETQYF.

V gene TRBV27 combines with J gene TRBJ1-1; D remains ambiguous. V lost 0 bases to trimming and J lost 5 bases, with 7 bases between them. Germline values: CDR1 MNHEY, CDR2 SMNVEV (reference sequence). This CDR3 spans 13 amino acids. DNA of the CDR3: TGTGCCAGCAGTTTATCGGCCGGGACTGAAGCTTTCTTT. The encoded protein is CASSLSAGTEAFF.

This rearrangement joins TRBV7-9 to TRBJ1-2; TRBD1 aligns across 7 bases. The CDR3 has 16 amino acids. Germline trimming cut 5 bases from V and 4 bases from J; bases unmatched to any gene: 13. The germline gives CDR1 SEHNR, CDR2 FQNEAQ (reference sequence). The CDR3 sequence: CASSPPGGGDVYGYTF. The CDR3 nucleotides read TGTGCCAGCAGCCCCCCTGGAGGGGGCGACGTCTATGGCTACACCTTC.

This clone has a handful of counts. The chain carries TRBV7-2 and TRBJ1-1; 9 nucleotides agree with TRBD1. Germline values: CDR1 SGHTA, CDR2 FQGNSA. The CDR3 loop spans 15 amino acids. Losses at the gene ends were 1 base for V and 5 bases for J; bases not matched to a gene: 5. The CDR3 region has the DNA TGTGCCAGCAGCTTAGACCCCGGGACAGGGACTGAAGCTTTCTTT. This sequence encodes CASSLDPGTGTEAFF.

Here the CDR3 reads CASSPYSPGLAGGATDTQYF. Here the CDR3 DNA reads TGTGCCAGCAGCCCCTATAGCCCAGGACTAGCGGGAGGGGCGACAGATACGCAGTATTTT. This chain connects TRBV3-1 (or the pseudogene TRBV3-2) to TRBJ2-3, with TRBD2 matching 15 bases. The CDR3 is 20 amino acids. Germline V gene data show CDR1 as LGHDT and CDR2 as YNNKEL (reference sequence). V was pared by 4 bases and J by 3 bases, with 14 bases of the junction left unmatched.

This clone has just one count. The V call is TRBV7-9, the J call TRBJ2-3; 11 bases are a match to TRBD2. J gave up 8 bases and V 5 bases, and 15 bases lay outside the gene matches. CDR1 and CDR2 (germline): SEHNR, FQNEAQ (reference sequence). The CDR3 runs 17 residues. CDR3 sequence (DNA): TGTGCCAGCAGCCCTCCCCCTGGGCTAGCGGGGGGCGGTACGCAGTATTTT. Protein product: CASSPPPGLAGGGTQYF.

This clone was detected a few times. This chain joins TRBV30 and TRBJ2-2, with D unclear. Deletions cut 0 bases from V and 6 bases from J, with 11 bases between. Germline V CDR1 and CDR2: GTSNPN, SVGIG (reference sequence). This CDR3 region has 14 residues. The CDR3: CAWSVSSSAGELFF. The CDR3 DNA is TGTGCCTGGAGTGTGTCATCTAGTGCCGGGGAGCTGTTTTTT.

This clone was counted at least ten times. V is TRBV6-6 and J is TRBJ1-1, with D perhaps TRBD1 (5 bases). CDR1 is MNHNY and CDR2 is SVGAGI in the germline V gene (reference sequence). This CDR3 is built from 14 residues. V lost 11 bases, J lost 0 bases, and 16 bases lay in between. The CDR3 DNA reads TGTGCCTTTGCCGCGGGAGGGGTGAACACTGAAGCTTTCTTT. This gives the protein CAFAAGGVNTEAFF.

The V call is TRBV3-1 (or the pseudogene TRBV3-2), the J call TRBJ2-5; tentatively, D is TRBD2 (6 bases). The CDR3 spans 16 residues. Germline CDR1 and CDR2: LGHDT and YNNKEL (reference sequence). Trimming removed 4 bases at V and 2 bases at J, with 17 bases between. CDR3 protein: CASSPPPGLRQETQYF. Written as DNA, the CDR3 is TGTGCCAGCAGCCCCCCCCCGGGACTGAGACAAGAGACCCAGTACTTC.

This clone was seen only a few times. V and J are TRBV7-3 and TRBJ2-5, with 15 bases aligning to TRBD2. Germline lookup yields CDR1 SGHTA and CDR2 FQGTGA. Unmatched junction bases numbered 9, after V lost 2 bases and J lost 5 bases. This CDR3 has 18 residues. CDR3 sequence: CASSLQPGLAGGGETQYF. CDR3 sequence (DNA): TGTGCCAGCAGCTTACAGCCGGGACTAGCGGGAGGAGGGGAGACCCAGTACTTC. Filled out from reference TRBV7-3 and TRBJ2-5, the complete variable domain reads GAGVSQTPSNKVTEKGKYVELRCDPISGHTALYWYRQSLGQGPEFLIYFQGTGAADDSGLPNDRFFAVRPEGSVSTLKIQRTERGDSAVYLCASSLQPGLAGGGETQYFGPGTRLLVL.

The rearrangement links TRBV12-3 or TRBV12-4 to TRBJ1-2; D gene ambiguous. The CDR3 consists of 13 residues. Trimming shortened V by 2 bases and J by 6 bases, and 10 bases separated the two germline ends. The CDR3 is CASSLRRQNGYTF. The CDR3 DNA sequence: TGTGCCAGCAGTTTAAGGCGGCAGAATGGCTACACCTTC.